The rows below give T cell receptor beta chains drawn from one sample of a study of T cell changes during pregnancy in multiple sclerosis. The repertoire was sequenced with immunoSEQ multiplex PCR; TCRdb's copy has only in-frame clones and lacks some. The table lists approximately 53,000 clones, about nine tenths of them singletons, with about 0.24% in the top ten. Sequencing used CD4+ T cells from peripheral blood mononuclear cells, obtained in the second trimester of pregnancy. These receptors all come from a female donor with multiple sclerosis, enrolled in a pregnancy study. Both conserved end residues are part of each CDR3. D genes are given only for firm matches. Where a row states a size, it is once, few, many or the class of an expanded clone; other rows omit it.

V	J	D	size	DNA	CDR3
TRBV4-1	TRBJ2-5	.	.	TGCGCCAGCAGCAGAAATAGAGTAGAGACCCAGTACTTC	CASSRNRVETQYF
TRBV19	TRBJ2-1	.	.	TGTGCCAGTAGTATAGGGTCCAGATCCTACAATGAGCAGTTCTTC	CASSIGSRSYNEQFF
TRBV10-1	TRBJ2-2	.	once	TGCGCCAGCAGTTCCGGGGGTCAGAACACCGGGGAGCTGTTTTTT	CASSSGGQNTGELFF
TRBV6-5	TRBJ2-7	.	.	TGTGCCAGCAGAAAACGAGCAGGGGGGAACTACGAGCAGTACTTC	CASRKRAGGNYEQYF
TRBV5-1	TRBJ1-3	TRBD1	.	TGCGCCAGCAGCCTAGCCGGGACAGCCTCTGGAAACACCATATATTTT	CASSLAGTASGNTIYF
TRBV19	TRBJ2-5	.	.	TGTGCCAGTAAGGCACGACTCCAAGAGACCCAGTACTTC	CASKARLQETQYF
TRBV7-8	TRBJ2-1	TRBD1	.	TGTGCCAGCAGCTTGATACGCCCCGGGACAGTTAGTTACAATGAGCAGTTCTTC	CASSLIRPGTVSYNEQFF
TRBV15	TRBJ1-3	.	.	TGTGCCACCAGCGCCGTGCGAGGAGGAAACACCATATATTTT	CATSAVRGGNTIYF
TRBV5-1	TRBJ2-1	.	.	TGCGCCAGCAGTTTGGGGCGGGGCCCCTACAATGAGCAGTTCTTC	CASSLGRGPYNEQFF
TRBV18	TRBJ1-1	.	.	TGTGCCAGCTCCTCCAACACTGAAGCTTTCTTT	CASSSNTEAFF
TRBV5-6	TRBJ2-1	TRBD2	.	TGTGCCAGCAGCCCCAAAAGAGCGGGAGGGCTGCCGCAGTTCTTC	CASSPKRAGGLPQFF
TRBV7-3	TRBJ1-2	.	.	TGTGCCAGCAGCTTAACGGGGGGAGCTAACTATGGCTACACCTTC	CASSLTGGANYGYTF
TRBV5-4	TRBJ2-4	.	.	TGTGCCAGCAGCGACAGGGCCAAAAACATTCAGTACTTC	CASSDRAKNIQYF
TRBV14	TRBJ1-6	.	.	TGTGCCAGCAGCCAAGTCCAGGGTGGGTCACCCCTCCACTTT	CASSQVQGGSPLHF
TRBV5-1	TRBJ1-5	.	.	TGCGCCAGCAGCTTGTCCTCTAGCAGTAATCAGCCCCAGCATTTT	CASSLSSSSNQPQHF
TRBV7-2	TRBJ2-7	.	.	TGTGCCAGCAGCTTAGCGCTGGTCGGGGGTATCGAGCAGTACTTC	CASSLALVGGIEQYF
TRBV5-5	TRBJ1-1	.	.	TGTGCCAGCAGCAGAATCCCGGGACAAAAAGCTGAAGCTTTCTTT	CASSRIPGQKAEAFF
TRBV2	TRBJ1-5	.	.	TGTGCCAGCAGTGAAGCGGGTGGGGCTCGGGGGCAGCCCCAGCATTTT	CASSEAGGARGQPQHF
TRBV5-1	TRBJ2-7	TRBD2	.	TGCGCCAGCAGCCCGAGCGGGGGGGCTTCCTACGAGCAGTACTTC	CASSPSGGASYEQYF
TRBV7-9	TRBJ1-1	TRBD1	few	TGTGCCAGCAGCCGAGTAGTTGGTGGACAGGGCGCCACTGAAGCTTTCTTT	CASSRVVGGQGATEAFF
TRBV5-1	TRBJ1-3	TRBD1	.	TGCGCCAGCAGCTTGGACGGGACAGCTGGAAACACCATATATTTT	CASSLDGTAGNTIYF
TRBV7-2	TRBJ2-3	TRBD2	.	TGTGCCAGCAGCTTATTAAGGAGTAGCGGGGGATCAGCAGATACGCAGTATTTT	CASSLLRSSGGSADTQYF
TRBV5-4	TRBJ1-5	TRBD1	.	TGTGCCAGCAGCTTGGCTGGGACAGCCTATCAGCCCCAGCATTTT	CASSLAGTAYQPQHF
TRBV2	TRBJ1-4	TRBD1	.	TGTGCCAGCAGAGCAACAGGGGGCAGATATGAAAAACTGTTTTTT	CASRATGGRYEKLFF
TRBV10-1	TRBJ2-7	TRBD2	.	TGCGCCACCTCAGGACTAGCGGGGGGCCTACTCGGGGAGCAGTACTTC	CATSGLAGGLLGEQYF
TRBV7-9	TRBJ2-3	.	.	TGTGCCAGCAGCTCCTCCCGAGGGATCAGCACAGATACGCAGTATTTT	CASSSSRGISTDTQYF
TRBV9	TRBJ1-2	.	.	TGTGCCAGCAGCGTAGGAGGGAGTGAGCAGTCCTATGGCTACACCTTC	CASSVGGSEQSYGYTF
TRBV9	TRBJ2-2	.	.	TGTGCCAGCAGCCCACGGAGGCTCGCGAACACCGGGGAGCTGTTTTTT	CASSPRRLANTGELFF
TRBV5-8	TRBJ2-7	.	.	TGTGCCAGCACCCGCAGGCTCGGGGGTGGCGAGCAGTACTTC	CASTRRLGGGEQYF
TRBV2	TRBJ1-1	TRBD1	.	TGTGCCACTACGCGACAGACAGGGGACACTGAAGCTTTCTTT	CATTRQTGDTEAFF
TRBV9	TRBJ2-1	TRBD2	.	TGTGCCAGCAGCCTGGGGGGACTAGCGGGGGGCCGGTACAATGAGCAGTTCTTC	CASSLGGLAGGRYNEQFF
TRBV7-2	TRBJ1-1	.	.	TGTGCCAGCAGCGTCCTTATGAACACTGAAGCTTTCTTT	CASSVLMNTEAFF
TRBV4-1	TRBJ2-1	TRBD1	.	TGCGCCAGCAGCCAAGAGATTAACCCGACAGGGCTCAATGAGCAGTTCTTC	CASSQEINPTGLNEQFF
TRBV2	TRBJ2-5	TRBD2	once	TGTGCCAGCAGTACTAGCGGGCCCGCGGAGACCCAGTACTTC	CASSTSGPAETQYF
TRBV5-1	TRBJ2-1	.	.	TGCGCCAGCAGCTTGGAGGCGGGGGCCGGTCCCAATGAGCAGTTCTTC	CASSLEAGAGPNEQFF
TRBV7-2	TRBJ1-5	.	.	TGTGCCAGCAGCTTAGCTCGAGAGTATCAGCCCCAGCATTTT	CASSLAREYQPQHF
TRBV27	TRBJ1-5	.	.	TGTGCCAGCAGTTTAATCGGGACACAAAGCAATCAGCCCCAGCATTTT	CASSLIGTQSNQPQHF
TRBV27	TRBJ2-7	.	.	TGTGCCAGCAGTGAAGGGGGACCCGTCGAGCAGTACTTC	CASSEGGPVEQYF
TRBV29-1	TRBJ1-3	.	.	TGCAGCGTTGAGTCGAGACTCTCTGGAAACACCATATATTTT	CSVESRLSGNTIYF
TRBV10-1	TRBJ2-7	.	.	TGCGCCAGCATCCGAGGGGGCTCCTACGAGCAGTACTTC	CASIRGGSYEQYF
TRBV19	TRBJ2-7	TRBD1	.	TGTGCCAGTAGTATCCGGGACAGGGCCTACGAGCAGTACTTC	CASSIRDRAYEQYF
TRBV10-1	TRBJ2-2	.	few	TGCGCCAGCAGTGAGTCGACAGGGAACACCGGGGAGCTGTTTTTT	CASSESTGNTGELFF
TRBV5-5	TRBJ2-5	.	once	TGTGCCAGCAGCTATATTCAGTCCCCGTACCAAGAGACCCAGTACTTC	CASSYIQSPYQETQYF
TRBV6-5	TRBJ1-5	TRBD1	once	TGTGCCAGCAGTATGCTCCAGGGGGTGGGTCAGCCCCAGCATTTT	CASSMLQGVGQPQHF
TRBV25-1	TRBJ1-4	.	.	TGTGCCAGCAGTGAAGGGCGGGAAGAAAAACTGTTTTTT	CASSEGREEKLFF
TRBV7-6	TRBJ2-7	TRBD1	.	TGTGCCAGCAGCCCTAGTGGGGGGACAGGGAGCTCCTACGAGCAGTACTTC	CASSPSGGTGSSYEQYF
TRBV6-6	TRBJ2-3	.	once	TGTGCCAGCAGTAAGACTACGACAGATACGCAGTATTTT	CASSKTTTDTQYF
TRBV7-2	TRBJ2-2	.	once	TGTGCCAGCAGCTTATTTAGACAGCTGAACACCGGGGAGCTGTTTTTT	CASSLFRQLNTGELFF
TRBV29-1	TRBJ1-2	.	once	TGCAGCGCCTACGACATCAGCTATGGCTACACCTTC	CSAYDISYGYTF
TRBV15	TRBJ2-7	.	.	TGTGCCACCAGCTCACGACTCGGCGGTAGCTCCTACGAGCAGTACTTC	CATSSRLGGSSYEQYF
TRBV5-1	TRBJ1-2	TRBD1	.	TGCGCCAGCAGCTTGGTTGGGGACAGCGTCGGCTACACCTTC	CASSLVGDSVGYTF
TRBV7-9	TRBJ2-7	TRBD2	.	TGTGCCAGCAGCTTAGTCAGCGGGGGGGCCTACGAGCAGTACTTC	CASSLVSGGAYEQYF
TRBV7-2	TRBJ1-2	.	.	TGTGCCAGCAGCTTATTGGGGGAGGGTGGCTACACCTTC	CASSLLGEGGYTF